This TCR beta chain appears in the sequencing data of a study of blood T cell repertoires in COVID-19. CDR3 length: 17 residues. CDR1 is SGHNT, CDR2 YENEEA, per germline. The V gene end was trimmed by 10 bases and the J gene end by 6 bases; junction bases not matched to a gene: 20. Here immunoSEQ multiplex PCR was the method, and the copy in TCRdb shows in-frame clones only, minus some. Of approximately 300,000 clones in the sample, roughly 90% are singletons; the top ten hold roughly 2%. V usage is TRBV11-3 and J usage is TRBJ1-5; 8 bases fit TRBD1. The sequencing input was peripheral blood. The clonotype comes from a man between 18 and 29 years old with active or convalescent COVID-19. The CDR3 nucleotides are TGTGCCAACCCCGCAGGACAGGGTCTTGTCCGAGGTCAGCCCCAGCATTTT. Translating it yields CANPAGQGLVRGQPQHF.